Presented here are 10 T cell receptor beta chains from one specimen sequenced in a study of cytomegalovirus exposure and HLA in healthy donors. In the PCR, 60 Vbeta and 13 Jbeta primers were used. Repertoires were generated with immunoSEQ multiplex PCR, while TCRdb's copy carries only in-frame clones and drops some. The sample yields some 110,000 clones, 60% to 80% seen once. Input material: PBMCs. These receptors were collected from a boy between 5 and 17 years old in good health and CMV-seronegative.

The chain is built from TRBV6-4 and TRBJ1-6, with TRBD1 matching over 7 bases. J lost 8 bases, V lost 6 bases, and 10 bases had no gene match. CDR1 MRHNA and CDR2 SNTAGT come from the germline V gene. This CDR3 has 15 residues. CDR3 DNA: TGTGCCAGCAGAATCACCGGGACAGCTTATTCACCCCTCCACTTT. Its translation is CASRITGTAYSPLHF.

The chain employs TRBV6-5 and TRBJ2-5; 11 nucleotides align to TRBD2. The germline V gene has CDR1 MNHEY and CDR2 SVGAGI. The CDR3 consists of 16 residues. V shed 2 bases and J 2 bases; nucleotides not matched to a gene: 4. The CDR3 DNA follows: TGTGCCAGCAGTTACGGGACTAGCGGACAGCAAGAGACCCAGTACTTC. Its translation is CASSYGTSGQQETQYF.

The table lists this clone with a few counts. This CDR3 reads CSAYEGTNPFF. DNA of the CDR3: TGCAGTGCTTATGAAGGGACTAATCCGTTTTTT. V gene TRBV20-1 combines with J gene TRBJ1-4, with D perhaps TRBD1 (5 bases). Per germline, CDR1 DFQATT and CDR2 SNEGSKA (reference sequence). The CDR3 sequence is 11 residues long. Trimming left V 5 bases short and J 16 bases short, with 17 bases between.

The chain has TRBV19 and TRBJ2-1; tentative D call: TRBD1 (5 bases). The CDR3 has 14 amino acids. V shed 3 bases and J shed 4 bases, with 10 bases lying between them. Germline V gives CDR1 LNHDA, CDR2 SQIVND (reference sequence). CDR3 nucleotide sequence: TGTGCCAGTAGTATGTGGCAGGGATACAATGAGCAGTTCTTC. Protein product: CASSMWQGYNEQFF.

The chain couples TRBV6-5 to TRBJ1-5, with TRBD1 matching 8 bases. Germline lookup yields CDR1 MNHEY and CDR2 SVGAGI. The CDR3 is made up of 15 amino acids. Losses at the gene ends were 7 bases for V and 2 bases for J; bases not matched to a gene: 7. The CDR3 sequence: CASNQGAKGNQPQHF. The CDR3 bases are TGTGCCAGCAACCAGGGGGCTAAGGGCAATCAGCCCCAGCATTTT.

The CDR3 loop reads CASSFPLLGELFF. CDR3 DNA sequence: TGTGCCAGCAGCTTTCCACTTTTGGGGGAGCTGTTTTTT. The V gene is TRBV5-4, the J gene TRBJ2-2, with D hard to call. The CDR3 totals 13 residues. Germline CDR1 is SGHNT and CDR2 is YYREEE (reference sequence). V was pared by 2 bases and J by 8 bases, with 10 bases between.

This rearrangement joins TRBV30 to TRBJ2-6, with 10 bases matching TRBD1. V lost 0 bases and J lost 4; bases outside the gene matches: 12. Germline values: CDR1 GTSNPN, CDR2 SVGIG (reference sequence). This CDR3 has 19 amino acids. This CDR3 is CAWSVALTGGGRGANVLTF. The CDR3 DNA reads TGTGCCTGGAGTGTAGCCCTGACAGGGGGCGGTAGAGGGGCCAACGTCCTGACTTTC.

The rearrangement joins TRBV18 to TRBJ2-6; 7 bases map to TRBD1. Trimming at V came to 3 bases and at J to 2 bases, leaving 1 base not matched to a gene. CDR3 size: 15 residues. Looked up from germline, CDR1 is KGHSH and CDR2 is LQKENI. CDR3 sequence reads: CASSPQGAGANVLTF. The CDR3 DNA is TGTGCCAGCTCACCCCAGGGGGCTGGGGCCAACGTCCTGACTTTC.

V is TRBV11-2 and J is TRBJ1-1; tentatively, D is TRBD1 (5 bases). The CDR3 totals 15 residues. Germline values: CDR1 SGHAT, CDR2 FQNNGV. Between the trimmed V and J ends, which lost 5 bases and 5 bases, there was a span of 18 bases. The CDR3 sequence: CASSRGGGGGTEAFF. The CDR3 nucleotides read TGTGCCAGCAGCCGCGGGGGGGGTGGAGGTACTGAAGCTTTCTTT. The variable domain in full, with the rest retrieved from reference TRBV11-2 and TRBJ1-1, is EAGVAQSPRYKIIEKRQSVAFWCNPISGHATLYWYQQILGQGPKLLIQFQNNGVVDDSQLPKDRFSAERLKGVDSTLKIQPAKLEDSAVYLCASSRGGGGGTEAFFGQGTRLTVV.

CDR3 sequence reads: CASSPGRRAEAFF. The CDR3 coding sequence is TGTGCCAGCAGCCCCGGCAGGAGGGCTGAAGCTTTCTTT. The chain employs TRBV5-6 and TRBJ1-1; no clear D gene. V was shortened by 4 bases and J by 6 bases, with 13 bases between the two germline ends. The CDR3 length is 13 residues. Germline values: CDR1 SGHDT, CDR2 YYEEEE.